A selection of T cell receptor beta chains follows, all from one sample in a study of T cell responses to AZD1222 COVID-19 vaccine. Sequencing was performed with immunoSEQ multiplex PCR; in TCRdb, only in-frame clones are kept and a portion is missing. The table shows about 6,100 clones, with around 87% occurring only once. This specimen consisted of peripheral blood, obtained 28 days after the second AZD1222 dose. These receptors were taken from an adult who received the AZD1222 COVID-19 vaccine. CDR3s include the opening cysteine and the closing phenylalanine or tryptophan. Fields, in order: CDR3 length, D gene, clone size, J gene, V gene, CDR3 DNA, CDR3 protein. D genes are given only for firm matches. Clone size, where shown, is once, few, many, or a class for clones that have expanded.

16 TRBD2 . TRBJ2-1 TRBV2 TGTGCCAGCAGAACAGCGGGAGGGAGGGGGTACAATGAGCAGTTCTTC CASRTAGGRGYNEQFF
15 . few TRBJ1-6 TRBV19 TGTGCCAGTAGTATGGAGAGCTCCTATAATTCACCCCTCCACTTT CASSMESSYNSPLHF
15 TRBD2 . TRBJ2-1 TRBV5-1 TGCGCCAGCAGCTTGGTTGCGGGAGCCCACAATGAGCAGTTCTTC CASSLVAGAHNEQFF
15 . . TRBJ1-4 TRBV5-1 TGCGCCAGCAGCTTGGAGCCAGCAACTAATGAAAAACTGTTTTTT CASSLEPATNEKLFF
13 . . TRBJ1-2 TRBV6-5 TGTGCCAGCAGTTCACCTCAGGGGACGGGCTACACCTTC CASSSPQGTGYTF
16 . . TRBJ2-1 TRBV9 TGTGCCAGCAGCGTAACACAGGGGACTAGGGGTAATGAGCAGTTCTTC CASSVTQGTRGNEQFF
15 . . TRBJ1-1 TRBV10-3 TGTGCCATCAGTGAGTCGAAAGGGAAATTAACTGAAGCTTTCTTT CAISESKGKLTEAFF
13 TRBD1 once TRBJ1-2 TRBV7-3 TGTGCCAGCAGCTTGGACAGGGGTCGAGGCTACACCTTC CASSLDRGRGYTF
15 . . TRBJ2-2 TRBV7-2 TGTGCCAGCAGCCGTTCCGGGACCCAAACCGGGGAGCTGTTTTTT CASSRSGTQTGELFF
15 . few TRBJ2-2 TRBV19 TGTGCCAGTAGCCCGGGGTCAGGAAATACCGGGGAGCTGTTTTTT CASSPGSGNTGELFF
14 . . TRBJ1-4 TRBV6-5 TGTGCCAGCAGTTACGTTGGGTCGGGAGAAAAACTGTTTTTT CASSYVGSGEKLFF
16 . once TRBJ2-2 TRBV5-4 TGTGCCAGCAGCTCACCAACTCGGGGAAACACCGGGGAGCTGTTTTTT CASSSPTRGNTGELFF
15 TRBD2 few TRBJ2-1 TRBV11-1 TGTGCCAGCAGCTTAGGACTAGCGCCTTACAATGAGCAGTTCTTC CASSLGLAPYNEQFF
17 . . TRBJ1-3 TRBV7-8 TGTGCCAGCAGCTTCGGGGACACCCCACTCCCTGGAAACACCATATATTTT CASSFGDTPLPGNTIYF
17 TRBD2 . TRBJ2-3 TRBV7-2 TGTGCCAGCAGCTATCAGGGACTAGCGGGAGGGCCGGAGCTGTTGTATTTT CASSYQGLAGGPELLYF
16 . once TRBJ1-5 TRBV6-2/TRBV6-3 TGTGCCAGCAGTTACTCGACCCCCCACCCGAATCAGCCCCAGCATTTT CASSYSTPHPNQPQHF
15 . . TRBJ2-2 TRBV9 TGTGCCAGCAGCGTAGCAGGGAGTAACACCGGGGAGCTGTTTTTT CASSVAGSNTGELFF
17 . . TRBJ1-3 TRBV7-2 TGTGCCAGCAGCTTATGGGGGGACCCTGGGGCTGGAAACACCATATATTTT CASSLWGDPGAGNTIYF